Following are 30 T cell receptor beta chains from one sample sequenced in a study of T-cell memory formation after mild COVID-19. TCRdb analysed the 5' RACE reads with MiXCR anew, one entry per CDR3 protein. The sample holds just over 150,000 distinct CDR3 sequences, about 28% seen once. Sequencing input: PBMCs or a T cell subset sorted from them (not recorded which). The receptor set was obtained from an adult woman who had mild COVID-19 (a few samples of this study predate the infection). Cell type and time point are not known.

This clonotype occurred a few times. The rearrangement uses TRBV18 and TRBJ2-7; D could derive from TRBD1 or TRBD2 (5 bases each). Germline lookup yields CDR1 KGHSH and CDR2 LQKENI. The CDR3 covers 14 residues. V shed 4 bases and J shed 2 bases, with 12 bases lying between them. CDR3 sequence (DNA): TGTGCCAGCTCACTCGGGGCTAGTACCTACGAGCAGTACTTC. Protein product: CASSLGASTYEQYF.

This clonotype was recorded a few times. V usage is TRBV20-1 and J usage is TRBJ2-1; D might be TRBD2 (6 bases). Germline CDR1 and CDR2: DFQATT and SNEGSKA (reference sequence). The CDR3 runs 13 residues. V was shortened by 1 base and J by 6 bases, with 10 bases between the two germline ends. CDR3 DNA: TGCAGTGCTAGAGGACTAGTGGGCAATGAGCAGTTCTTC. It yields the protein CSARGLVGNEQFF.

This clonotype was seen only a few times. This chain links TRBV7-2 with TRBJ1-4; 8 positions match TRBD1. The germline V gene has CDR1 SGHTA and CDR2 FQGNSA. Trimming cost V 3 bases and J 7 bases; bases outside gene matches: 4. This CDR3 comprises 14 residues. CDR3 loop: CASSFTGGTEKLFF. CDR3 nucleotides: TGTGCCAGCAGCTTTACAGGGGGAACTGAAAAACTGTTTTTT.

The chain uses TRBV6-5 and TRBJ2-7; possibly TRBD1 for D (5 bases). Trimming cost V 5 bases and J 6 bases, with 20 bases left between them. The germline gives CDR1 MNHEY, CDR2 SVGAGI. This CDR3 comprises 15 residues. The CDR3 sequence: CASSRTNTGSREQYF. The CDR3 DNA follows: TGTGCCAGCAGTCGTACAAATACAGGATCGCGCGAGCAGTACTTC.

This clonotype appeared a single time. V is TRBV24-1 and J is TRBJ1-2; no clear D. V lost 7 bases, J lost 7 bases, and 15 bases lay in between. This CDR3 comprises 13 residues. The germline V gene has CDR1 KGHDR and CDR2 SFDVKD. The DNA for the CDR3 is TGTGCCACCAGCGCGACGTGGGGTGGTGGCTACACCTTC. Protein: CATSATWGGGYTF.

CDR3 bases: TGTGCCAGCGGGTTGAGGAATGAGCAGTTCTTC. Protein: CASGLRNEQFF. V and J are TRBV7-9 and TRBJ2-1; no clear D gene. The CDR3 has 11 amino acids. V lost 8 bases and J 7 bases, leaving 9 bases between the germline ends. The germline V gene encodes CDR1 SEHNR and CDR2 FQNEAQ (reference sequence).

This chain links TRBV7-9 with TRBJ2-6, with TRBD1 identical over 9 bases. CDR1 is SEHNR and CDR2 is FQNEAQ in the germline V gene (reference sequence). With 5 bases clipped from V and 1 base from J, the junction kept 6 bases outside the gene matches. The CDR3 totals 17 residues. CDR3 DNA sequence: TGTGCCAGCAGCCGGGACAGGGTGCGGTCTGGGGCCAACGTCCTGACTTTC. Its protein product is CASSRDRVRSGANVLTF.

About this clonotype itself: A junction end diverges from the germline sequence, so it may reflect a read error. This chain connects TRBV7-3 to TRBJ2-3; 11 bases map to TRBD2. CDR1 and CDR2 from the germline V gene are SGHTA and FQGTGA. The CDR3 is made up of 19 amino acids. CDR3 region: CASSIDAGTSGESTYTQYF. CDR3 in DNA: TGTGCCAGCAGCATTGACGCCGGGACTAGCGGAGAATCCACATATACGCAGTATTTT.

V is TRBV19 and J is TRBJ2-3; the D is unclear. Looked up from germline, CDR1 is LNHDA and CDR2 is SQIVND (reference sequence). The V end lost 5 bases, the J end lost 2 bases, and 8 bases lay between the germline ends. CDR3 length: 13 residues. The DNA for the CDR3 is TGTGCCAGTAGTCCTACCACCACAGATACGCAGTATTTT. Protein sequence: CASSPTTTDTQYF.

This clonotype occurred once. The chain carries TRBV5-1 and TRBJ2-1; D is perhaps TRBD1 or TRBD2 (5 bases each). CDR1 and CDR2 from the germline V gene are SGHRS and YFSETQ. This CDR3 is built from 16 residues. The V end was cut by 0 bases, the J end by 0 bases, with 10 bases between. The CDR3 DNA sequence: TGCGCCAGCAGCTTGGTGGGGGTAAACTCCTACAATGAGCAGTTCTTC. Amino acids: CASSLVGVNSYNEQFF.

This clonotype came up a few times. This chain connects TRBV12-3 or TRBV12-4 to TRBJ1-2; D gene unclear. V was shortened by 3 bases and J by 2 bases, with 7 bases between the two germline ends. The CDR3 is made up of 13 amino acids. The CDR3 region is CASSFGQNYGYTF. As DNA, the CDR3 is TGTGCCAGCAGTTTCGGGCAGAACTATGGCTACACCTTC.

The rearrangement joins TRBV19 to TRBJ1-5, with a weak D call TRBD1 (5 bases). CDR3 length: 14 residues. Germline CDR1 reads LNHDA; CDR2 reads SQIVND (reference sequence). Trimming pared 9 bases from V and 6 bases from J, leaving 18 bases between. The CDR3 sequence is CASQTPGVSQPQHF. CDR3 sequence (DNA): TGTGCCAGCCAAACTCCGGGGGTAAGTCAGCCCCAGCATTTT.

The V gene is TRBV20-1, the J gene TRBJ2-1, with 9 nucleotides matching TRBD1. Germline loops: CDR1 DFQATT, CDR2 SNEGSKA (reference sequence). The CDR3 totals 14 residues. The J segment lost 8 bases and the V segment lost 6 bases, leaving 11 bases of the junction unmatched. The CDR3 DNA reads as TGCAGTGCGAGGAGGGACAGGGATTACGATGAGCAGTTCTTC. Its protein is CSARRDRDYDEQFF.

In DNA form, the CDR3 reads TGCGCCAGCAGCAGGACTAGCGGTGTTTACAATGAGCAGTTCTTC. Its translation: CASSRTSGVYNEQFF. This sequence joins TRBV5-1 and TRBJ2-1; TRBD2 aligns across 10 bases. Per the germline V gene, CDR1 is SGHRS and CDR2 is YFSETQ. With V trimmed by 4 bases and J by 4 bases, 5 bases remained unmatched. This CDR3 has 15 residues.

This chain connects TRBV9 to TRBJ1-6; the D is unclear. The CDR3 consists of 14 residues. CDR1 and CDR2 (germline): SGDLS, YYNGEE. V gave up 0 bases and J gave up 4 bases, with 5 bases separating them. The CDR3 reads CASSVADYNSPLHF. The CDR3 region has the DNA TGTGCCAGCAGCGTAGCCGATTATAATTCACCCCTCCACTTT.

This clonotype was observed a handful of times. This rearrangement joins TRBV19 to TRBJ2-7, with unresolved D. V lost 2 bases and J 6 bases, leaving 8 bases between the germline ends. The CDR3 consists of 12 residues. Germline CDR1 and CDR2: LNHDA and SQIVND (reference sequence). This CDR3 reads CASSILDSEQYF. Here the CDR3 DNA reads TGTGCCAGTAGTATATTAGATTCCGAGCAGTACTTC.

The chain couples TRBV18 to TRBJ1-1; D gene uncertain. Looked up from germline, CDR1 is KGHSH and CDR2 is LQKENI. The CDR3 contains 13 residues. V lost 2 bases, J lost 2 bases, and 6 bases lay in between. CDR3 DNA sequence: TGTGCCAGCTCACCAGACCTCAACACTGAAGCTTTCTTT. Translating it yields CASSPDLNTEAFF. Based on the CDR3 plus reference TRBV18 and TRBJ1-1, the full variable domain is NAGVMQNPRHLVRRRGQEARLRCSPMKGHSHVYWYRQLPEEGLKFMVYLQKENIIDESGMPKERFSAEFPKEGPSILRIQQVVRGDSAAYFCASSPDLNTEAFFGQGTRLTVV.

This clonotype has a handful of counts. The rearrangement links TRBV6-5 to TRBJ2-5, with 9 bases fitting TRBD1. The CDR3 is 17 residues long. Germline values: CDR1 MNHEY, CDR2 SVGAGI. J gave up 5 bases and V 0 bases, and 10 bases lay outside the gene matches. CDR3 nucleotides: TGTGCCAGCAGTTACTCGCCCACCTACGGGACAGGGGAGACCCAGTACTTC. Its protein is CASSYSPTYGTGETQYF.

There are many counts of this clonotype. This sequence joins TRBV20-1 and TRBJ2-1, with 9 bases that match TRBD2. Germline CDR1 DFQATT, CDR2 SNEGSKA (reference sequence). The V and J ends lost 3 bases and 6 bases, in that order; junction bases with no gene match: 12. The CDR3 covers 16 residues. For the CDR3, the DNA is TGCAGTGCTAGGGATCAAGCGGGACTAGCAACCAATGAGCAGTTCTTC. This translates into CSARDQAGLATNEQFF.

The rearrangement links TRBV5-1 to TRBJ1-1; TRBD1 is a possible D gene (6 bases). Germline V gene data show CDR1 as SGHRS and CDR2 as YFSETQ. CDR3 length equals 14 residues. Between the trimmed V and J ends, which lost 1 base and 0 bases, there was a span of 7 bases. The CDR3 DNA sequence: TGCGCCAGCAGCTTGTGGACAGTGAACACTGAAGCTTTCTTT. Residues: CASSLWTVNTEAFF.

The V and J genes are TRBV7-3 and TRBJ2-6, with D unclear. The CDR3 length is 19 residues. Trimming left V 1 base short and J 0 bases short, with 16 bases between. Germline assignment: CDR1 SGHTA and CDR2 FQGTGA. The CDR3 coding sequence is TGTGCCAGCAGCTTAAGTTCTATGCCAGGTTACTCTGGGGCCAACGTCCTGACTTTC. Translating it yields CASSLSSMPGYSGANVLTF. Full variable domain (remainder filled in from reference TRBV7-3 and TRBJ2-6): GAGVSQTPSNKVTEKGKYVELRCDPISGHTALYWYRQSLGQGPEFLIYFQGTGAADDSGLPNDRFFAVRPEGSVSTLKIQRTERGDSAVYLCASSLSSMPGYSGANVLTFGAGSRLTVL.

The rearrangement links TRBV11-3 to TRBJ2-5; tentatively, D is TRBD1 (5 bases). The CDR3 runs 15 residues. V was pared by 4 bases and J by 5 bases, with 17 bases between. Germline V lookup: CDR1 SGHNT, CDR2 YENEEA. The CDR3 DNA reads TGTGCCAGCAGCTGGGCGGCAGGGAAGGAGGAGACCCAGTACTTC. Its protein is CASSWAAGKEETQYF.

The chain recombines TRBV5-6 with TRBJ2-7; 8 bases are shared with TRBD1. The junction had 7 bases not matched to a gene; V was cut back by 4 bases and J by 4 bases. Germline assignment: CDR1 SGHDT and CDR2 YYEEEE. CDR3 length: 14 amino acids. The CDR3 nucleotides are TGTGCCAGCAGCGAGGGGACAGGATTTTACGAGCAGTACTTC. Translated: CASSEGTGFYEQYF.

This clonotype was seen only a few times. The chain carries TRBV9 and TRBJ2-5; 7 nucleotides match TRBD2. Germline values: CDR1 SGDLS, CDR2 YYNGEE. Germline trimming cut 4 bases from V and 4 bases from J; bases unmatched to any gene: 13. The CDR3 loop spans 16 amino acids. DNA for the CDR3: TGTGCCAGCAGCCACGGGGGGAGGGGAAGAGGAGAGACCCAGTACTTC. Its protein product is CASSHGGRGRGETQYF.

Written as DNA, the CDR3 is TGTGCCAGCAGCTCACGACCTTCAGGACTAGCGGGGGATCCCAGCACAGATACGCAGTATTTT. It translates to CASSSRPSGLAGDPSTDTQYF. The chain recombines TRBV7-2 with TRBJ2-3, with 13 positions matching TRBD2. J was trimmed by 0 bases and V by 4 bases; bases with no gene match: 16. The CDR3 is made up of 21 amino acids. The germline V gene has CDR1 SGHTA and CDR2 FQGNSA.

This clonotype showed up just a few times. The V and J genes are TRBV5-1 and TRBJ1-4, with 9 positions matching TRBD1. There are 16 residues in the CDR3. J was trimmed by 5 bases and V by 0 bases; bases with no gene match: 5. CDR1 and CDR2 from the germline V gene are SGHRS and YFSETQ. The CDR3 region has the DNA TGCGCCAGCAGCTTGGCTCTCGGGACAGGGAATGAAAAACTGTTTTTT. Amino acids: CASSLALGTGNEKLFF.

V usage is TRBV7-9 and J usage is TRBJ2-3; D is possibly TRBD1 or TRBD2 (6 bases each). The CDR3 has 18 residues. Per the germline V gene, CDR1 is SEHNR and CDR2 is FQNEAQ (reference sequence). V was trimmed by 5 bases and J by 3 bases, leaving 24 bases between them. The CDR3 DNA sequence: TGTGCCAGCAGCCACGCCTCTGGGGGGCGGATGTCAACAGATACGCAGTATTTT. It translates to CASSHASGGRMSTDTQYF.

This rearrangement joins TRBV30 to TRBJ2-1; tentative D call: TRBD1 (5 bases). The CDR3 is 11 amino acids. Germline V CDR1 and CDR2: GTSNPN, SVGIG (reference sequence). Trimming removed 4 bases at V and 6 bases at J, with 7 bases between. The DNA for the CDR3 is TGTGCCTGGACAGGGCTCAATGAGCAGTTCTTC. Its translation is CAWTGLNEQFF.

DNA of the CDR3: TGTGCCAGCAGCTTAAGCGGGACTAGCCGGTACGAGCAGTACTTC. It yields the protein CASSLSGTSRYEQYF. The chain recombines TRBV11-2 with TRBJ2-7; the match to TRBD2 covers 9 bases. Unmatched junction bases numbered 6, after V lost 2 bases and J lost 4 bases. The CDR3 spans 15 residues. Germline CDR1 and CDR2: SGHAT and FQNNGV.

This clonotype was counted a few times. The chain combines TRBV7-9 with TRBJ2-3; 8 positions agree with TRBD2. This CDR3 has 13 amino acids. CDR1 SEHNR and CDR2 FQNEAQ come from the germline V gene (reference sequence). The V gene end was trimmed by 9 bases and the J gene end by 5 bases; junction bases not matched to a gene: 7. CDR3 sequence reads: CARRAGEEDTQYF. The CDR3 bases are TGTGCCAGAAGAGCGGGGGAGGAAGATACGCAGTATTTT.